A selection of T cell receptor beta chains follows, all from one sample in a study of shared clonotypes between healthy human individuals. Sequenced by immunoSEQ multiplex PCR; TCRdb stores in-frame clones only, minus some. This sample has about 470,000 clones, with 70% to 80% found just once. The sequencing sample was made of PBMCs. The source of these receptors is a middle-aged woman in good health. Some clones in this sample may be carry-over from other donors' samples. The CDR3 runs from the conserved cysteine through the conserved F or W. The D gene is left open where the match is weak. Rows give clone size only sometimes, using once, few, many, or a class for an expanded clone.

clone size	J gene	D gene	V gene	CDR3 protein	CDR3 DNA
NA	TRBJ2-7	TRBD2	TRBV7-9	CASSLEVAGVREQYF	TGTGCCAGCAGCTTAGAGGTAGCGGGAGTACGGGAGCAGTACTTC
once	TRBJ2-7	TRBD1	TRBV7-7	CASSPQGGTGAAYEQYF	TGTGCCAGCAGCCCCCAAGGCGGGACAGGGGCGGCCTACGAGCAGTACTTC
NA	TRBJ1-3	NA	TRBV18	CASSPQGIGNTIYF	TGTGCCAGCTCACCACAAGGTATTGGAAACACCATATATTTT
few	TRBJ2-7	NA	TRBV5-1	CASSLGLPYEQYF	TGCGCCAGCAGCTTGGGATTACCTTACGAGCAGTACTTC
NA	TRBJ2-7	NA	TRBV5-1	CASSLNTDYEQYF	TGCGCCAGCAGCTTAAACACAGACTACGAGCAGTACTTC
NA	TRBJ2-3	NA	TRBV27	CASSPFGTDTQYF	TGTGCCAGCAGCCCGTTTGGCACAGATACGCAGTATTTT
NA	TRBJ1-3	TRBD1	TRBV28	CASSSSGTGGGNTIYF	TGTGCCAGCAGTTCTAGTGGGACAGGGGGAGGAAACACCATATATTTT
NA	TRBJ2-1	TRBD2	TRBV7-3	CASSKIAGGLNEQFF	TGTGCCAGCAGCAAAATAGCGGGAGGCCTCAATGAGCAGTTCTTC
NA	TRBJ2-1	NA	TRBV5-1	CASSLAGTSDEQFF	TGCGCCAGCAGCTTGGCCGGGACGTCGGATGAGCAGTTCTTC
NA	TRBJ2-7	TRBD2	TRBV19	CASSSSGRAGEQYF	TGTGCCAGTAGTAGTAGCGGGAGGGCCGGAGAGCAGTACTTC
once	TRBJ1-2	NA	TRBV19	CASSKQVTGTAGYTF	TGTGCCAGTAGTAAACAGGTTACAGGTACGGCCGGCTACACCTTC
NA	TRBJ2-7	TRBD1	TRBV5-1	CASSGQGYEQYF	TGCGCCAGCAGCGGACAGGGCTACGAGCAGTACTTC
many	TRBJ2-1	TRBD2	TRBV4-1	CASSFSGRSFF	TGCGCCAGCAGTTTTAGCGGGAGGTCGTTCTTC
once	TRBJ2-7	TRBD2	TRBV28	CASSLGTSGRGSLEQYF	TGTGCCAGCAGCCTGGGGACTAGCGGGAGGGGATCCCTCGAGCAGTACTTC
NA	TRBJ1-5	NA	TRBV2	CAIRVEDSPGGPQHF	TGTGCCATACGGGTTGAGGACAGCCCTGGGGGGCCCCAGCATTTT
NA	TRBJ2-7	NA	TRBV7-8	CASSLISGFPHSYEQYF	TGTGCCAGCAGCCTGATCTCGGGATTTCCTCACTCCTACGAGCAGTACTTC
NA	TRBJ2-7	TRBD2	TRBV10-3	CATFDWTSGPSYEQYF	TGTGCCACGTTCGATTGGACTAGCGGGCCATCCTACGAGCAGTACTTC
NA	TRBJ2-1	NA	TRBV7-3	CASSPQLSSYNEQFF	TGTGCCAGCAGCCCTCAATTGAGCTCCTACAATGAGCAGTTCTTC
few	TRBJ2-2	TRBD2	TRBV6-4	CASKRLAGDPGELFF	TGTGCCAGCAAGCGACTAGCGGGAGACCCCGGGGAGCTGTTTTTT
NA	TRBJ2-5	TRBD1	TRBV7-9	CASSATGTGAGEQYF	TGTGCCAGCAGCGCCACCGGGACAGGGGCGGGTGAGCAGTACTTC
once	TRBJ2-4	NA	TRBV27	CASSLGTFPNIRYF	TGTGCCAGCAGTTTAGGGACTTTCCCGAACATTCGGTACTTC
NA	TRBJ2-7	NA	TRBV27	CASSLRYEQYF	TGTGCCAGCAGTTTGAGGTACGAGCAGTACTTC
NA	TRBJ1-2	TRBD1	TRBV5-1	CASSHGTGVFYGYTF	TGCGCCAGCAGCCACGGGACAGGGGTTTTCTATGGCTACACCTTC
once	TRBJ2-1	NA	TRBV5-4	CASSLAYGDEQFF	TGTGCCAGCAGCTTGGCTTACGGGGATGAGCAGTTCTTC
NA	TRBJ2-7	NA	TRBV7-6	CASSFGGSYEQYF	TGTGCCAGCAGCTTTGGCGGCTCCTACGAGCAGTACTTC